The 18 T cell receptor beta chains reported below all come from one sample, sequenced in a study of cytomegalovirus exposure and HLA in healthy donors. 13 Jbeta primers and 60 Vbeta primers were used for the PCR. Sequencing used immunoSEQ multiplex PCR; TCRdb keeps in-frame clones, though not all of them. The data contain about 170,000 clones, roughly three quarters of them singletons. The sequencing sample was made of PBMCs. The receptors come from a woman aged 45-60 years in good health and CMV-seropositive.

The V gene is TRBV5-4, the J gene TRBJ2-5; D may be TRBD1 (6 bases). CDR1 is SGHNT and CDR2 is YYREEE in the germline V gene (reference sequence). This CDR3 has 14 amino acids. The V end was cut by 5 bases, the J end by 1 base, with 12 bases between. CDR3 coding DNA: TGTGCCAGCAGTCTTGCAGGGGTCCAAGAGACCCAGTACTTC. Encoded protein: CASSLAGVQETQYF. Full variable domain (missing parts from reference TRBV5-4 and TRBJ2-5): ETGVTQSPTHLIKTRGQQVTLRCSSQSGHNTVSWYQQALGQGPQFIFQYYREEENGRGNFPPRFSGLQFPNYSSELNVNALELDDSALYLCASSLAGVQETQYFGPGTRLLVL.

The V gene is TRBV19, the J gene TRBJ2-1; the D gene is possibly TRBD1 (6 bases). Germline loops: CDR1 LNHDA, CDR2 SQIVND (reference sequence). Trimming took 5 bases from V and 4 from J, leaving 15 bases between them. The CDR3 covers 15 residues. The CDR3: CASSRTGLIYNEQFF. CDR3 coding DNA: TGTGCCAGTAGTCGTACAGGGTTGATTTACAATGAGCAGTTCTTC.

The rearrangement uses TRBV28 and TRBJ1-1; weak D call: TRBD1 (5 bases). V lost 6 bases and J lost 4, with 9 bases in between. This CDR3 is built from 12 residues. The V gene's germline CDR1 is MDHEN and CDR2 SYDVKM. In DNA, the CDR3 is TGTGCCAGCAGCCGCGGGGGCACTGAAGCTTTCTTT. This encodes CASSRGGTEAFF.

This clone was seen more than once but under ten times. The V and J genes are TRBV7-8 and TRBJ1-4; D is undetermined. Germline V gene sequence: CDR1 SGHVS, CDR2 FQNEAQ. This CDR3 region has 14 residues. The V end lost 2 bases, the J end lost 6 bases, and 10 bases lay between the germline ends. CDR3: CASSLPGFDEKLFF. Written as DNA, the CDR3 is TGTGCCAGCAGCTTACCGGGGTTCGATGAAAAACTGTTTTTT.

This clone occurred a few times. The CDR3 nucleotides read TGTGCCAGCTCAGGTCCGGGACAGTGGTACTATGGCTACACCTTC. Translated: CASSGPGQWYYGYTF. The chain carries TRBV18 and TRBJ1-2; TRBD1 matches at 7 bases. After removal of 5 bases from V and 3 bases from J, the junction contained 9 bases not matched to a gene. The CDR3 is made up of 15 amino acids. Germline CDR1 and CDR2: KGHSH and LQKENI.

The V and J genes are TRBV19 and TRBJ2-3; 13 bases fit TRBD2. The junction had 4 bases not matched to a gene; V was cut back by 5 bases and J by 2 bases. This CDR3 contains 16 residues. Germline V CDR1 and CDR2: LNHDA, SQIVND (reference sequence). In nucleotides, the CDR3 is TGTGCCAGTAGTTCCGGGACTAGCGGGACCACAGATACGCAGTATTTT. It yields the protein CASSSGTSGTTDTQYF.

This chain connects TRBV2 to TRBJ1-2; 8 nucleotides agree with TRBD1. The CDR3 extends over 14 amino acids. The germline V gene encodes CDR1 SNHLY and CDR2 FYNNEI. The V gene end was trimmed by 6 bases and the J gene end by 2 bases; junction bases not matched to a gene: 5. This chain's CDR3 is CASRGRTGNYGYTF. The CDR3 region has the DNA TGTGCCAGCAGGGGCAGGACAGGGAACTATGGCTACACCTTC.

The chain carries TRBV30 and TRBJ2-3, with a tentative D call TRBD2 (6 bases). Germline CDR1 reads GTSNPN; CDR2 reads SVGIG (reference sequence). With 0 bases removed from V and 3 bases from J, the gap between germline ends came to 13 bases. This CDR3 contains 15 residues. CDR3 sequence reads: CAWSVIGRGTDTQYF. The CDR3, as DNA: TGTGCCTGGAGTGTAATAGGACGGGGGACAGATACGCAGTATTTT.

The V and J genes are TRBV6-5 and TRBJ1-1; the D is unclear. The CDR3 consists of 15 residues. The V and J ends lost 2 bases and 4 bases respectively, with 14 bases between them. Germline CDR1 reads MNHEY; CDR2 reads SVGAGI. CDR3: CASSYDGATGTEAFF. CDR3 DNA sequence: TGTGCCAGCAGTTACGACGGCGCTACGGGCACTGAAGCTTTCTTT.

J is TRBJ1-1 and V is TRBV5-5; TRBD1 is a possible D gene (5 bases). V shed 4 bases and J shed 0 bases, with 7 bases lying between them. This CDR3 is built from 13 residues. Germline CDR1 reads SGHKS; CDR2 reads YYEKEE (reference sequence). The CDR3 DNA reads TGTGCCAGCAGCCTGGACATGAACACTGAAGCTTTCTTT. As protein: CASSLDMNTEAFF.

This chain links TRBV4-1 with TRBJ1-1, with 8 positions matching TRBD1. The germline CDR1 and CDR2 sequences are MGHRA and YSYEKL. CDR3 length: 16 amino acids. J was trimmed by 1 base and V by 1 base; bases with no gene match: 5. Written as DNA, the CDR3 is TGCGCCAGCAGCCAAGGGACAGGGCAGAAGAACACTGAAGCTTTCTTT. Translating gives CASSQGTGQKNTEAFF.

CDR3 region: CASLPALVGTQYF. The CDR3, as DNA: TGTGCCTCCCTCCCGGCCCTAGTAGGGACCCAGTACTTC. The chain couples TRBV6-5 to TRBJ2-5; D is undetermined. Per germline, CDR1 MNHEY and CDR2 SVGAGI. Deletions cut 11 bases from V and 7 bases from J, with 20 bases between. The CDR3 contains 13 residues.

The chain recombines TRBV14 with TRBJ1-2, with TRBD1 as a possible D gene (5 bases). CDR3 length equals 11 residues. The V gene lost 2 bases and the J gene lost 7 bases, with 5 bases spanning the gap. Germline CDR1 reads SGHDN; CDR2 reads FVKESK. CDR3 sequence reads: CASSQRGGYTF. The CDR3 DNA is TGTGCCAGCAGCCAAAGGGGTGGCTACACCTTC.

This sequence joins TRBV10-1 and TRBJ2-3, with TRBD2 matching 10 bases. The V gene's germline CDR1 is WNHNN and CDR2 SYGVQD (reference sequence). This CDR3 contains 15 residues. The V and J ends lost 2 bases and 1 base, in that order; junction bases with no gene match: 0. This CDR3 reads CASSELAGGTDTQYF. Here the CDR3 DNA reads TGCGCCAGCAGTGAGCTAGCGGGGGGCACAGATACGCAGTATTTT.

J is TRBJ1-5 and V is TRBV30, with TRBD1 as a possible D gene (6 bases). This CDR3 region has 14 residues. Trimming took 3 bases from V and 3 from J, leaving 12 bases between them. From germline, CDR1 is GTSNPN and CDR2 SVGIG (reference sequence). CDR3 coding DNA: TGTGCCTGGAGGGGAAGGGGGAACAATCAGCCCCAGCATTTT. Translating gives CAWRGRGNNQPQHF.

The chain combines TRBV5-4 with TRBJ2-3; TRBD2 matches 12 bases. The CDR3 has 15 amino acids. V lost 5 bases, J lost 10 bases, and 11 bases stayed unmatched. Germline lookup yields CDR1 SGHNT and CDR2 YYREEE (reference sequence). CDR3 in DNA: TGTGCCAGCAGTTCGGGACTAGCGGGTGCTCAGGCGCAGTATTTT. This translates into CASSSGLAGAQAQYF.

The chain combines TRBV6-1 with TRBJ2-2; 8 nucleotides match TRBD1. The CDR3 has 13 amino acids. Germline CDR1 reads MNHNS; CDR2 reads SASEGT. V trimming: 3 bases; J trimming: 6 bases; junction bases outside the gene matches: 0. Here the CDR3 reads CASSEDRAGELFF. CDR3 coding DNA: TGTGCCAGCAGTGAGGACAGGGCCGGGGAGCTGTTTTTT.

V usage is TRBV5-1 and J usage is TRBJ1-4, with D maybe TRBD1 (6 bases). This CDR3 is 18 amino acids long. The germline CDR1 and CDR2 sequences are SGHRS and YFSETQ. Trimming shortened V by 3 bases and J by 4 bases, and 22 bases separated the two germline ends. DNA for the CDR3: TGCGCCAGCAGCTCGGGCCGCCTACAGGGAAAAAGTAATGAAAAACTGTTTTTT. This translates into CASSSGRLQGKSNEKLFF.